Shown below are 9 T cell receptor beta chains from a single sample sequenced in a study of blood T cells in healthy people across ages. Then a second PCR, running roughly 7 to 11 cycles, was carried out with a sample-barcoded 5' primer and a J-beta primer mix. Each CDR3 protein is one row after TCRdb ran MiXCR on the 5' RACE reads. The sample yields approximately 780,000 distinct CDR3 sequences, roughly 24% seen once. These data also formed part of another study, on T cells of mothers and their children.

Specimen: blood. The receptors shown here come from a boy between 10 and 17 years old in good health.

The rearrangement uses TRBV20-1 and TRBJ2-1; D uncertain. Germline CDR1 is DFQATT and CDR2 is SNEGSKA (reference sequence). This CDR3 is built from 11 residues. Trimming took 2 bases from V and 10 from J, leaving 9 bases between them. CDR3 protein: CSARQVVEQFF. CDR3 bases: TGCAGTGCTAGACAGGTAGTCGAGCAGTTCTTC.

This clonotype turned up a few times. CDR3 residues: CASRPGRQMGYTF. The CDR3 DNA follows: TGTGCCAGCAGACCGGGACGTCAAATGGGCTACACCTTC. The gene calls are TRBV2 and TRBJ1-2; D perhaps matches TRBD1 (5 bases). V dropped 6 bases and J dropped 8 bases, with 16 bases sitting between them. Germline V gene lookup returns CDR1 SNHLY and CDR2 FYNNEI. The CDR3 sequence is 13 residues long.

The chain joins TRBV9 to TRBJ2-7, with 13 positions matching TRBD2. Per the germline V gene, CDR1 is SGDLS and CDR2 is YYNGEE. The CDR3 length is 17 residues. The junction had 7 bases not matched to a gene; V was cut back by 4 bases and J by 0 bases. The CDR3 sequence: CASSHGTSGESSYEQYF. CDR3 in DNA: TGTGCCAGCAGCCACGGGACTAGCGGGGAGAGCTCCTACGAGCAGTACTTC.

This clonotype was detected only a few times. The chain links TRBV20-1 to TRBJ2-5; 7 bases are shared with TRBD1. The CDR3 covers 14 residues. The V and J ends lost 0 bases and 11 bases, in that order; junction bases with no gene match: 12. The germline V gene encodes CDR1 DFQATT and CDR2 SNEGSKA (reference sequence). CDR3 amino acids: CSARERDRAGEQYF. In DNA, the CDR3 is TGCAGTGCTAGAGAGAGAGACAGGGCTGGGGAGCAGTACTTC.

V is TRBV20-1 and J is TRBJ1-4; TRBD1 agrees at 7 bases. V lost 5 bases to trimming and J lost 7 bases; unmatched junction nucleotides: 10. The CDR3 has 14 amino acids. Looked up from germline, CDR1 is DFQATT and CDR2 is SNEGSKA (reference sequence). The CDR3 sequence: CSARSEGAGEKLFF. For the CDR3, the DNA is TGCAGTGCTCGTTCGGAGGGGGCGGGTGAAAAACTGTTTTTT.

The genes are TRBV20-1 and TRBJ2-5; 8 bases agree with TRBD1. The J call may be faulty, since TRBJ2-7 better matches the DNA end. The CDR3 sequence is 13 residues long. CDR1 and CDR2 (germline): DFQATT, SNEGSKA (reference sequence). DNA of the CDR3: TGCAGTGCGCCGGGACAGGATTCCTACGAGCAGTACTTC. Amino acid sequence: CSAPGQDSYEQYF.

This clonotype was seen more than once but under ten times. V gene TRBV15 combines with J gene TRBJ2-1; no firm D call. CDR3 length: 13 amino acids. V was cut by 1 base and J by 15 bases, with 16 bases left in between. Germline V CDR1 and CDR2: LNHNV, YYDKDF (reference sequence). The CDR3 coding sequence is TGTGCCACCAGCAGAGTTTTAGAAAGCCTGCCGTTCTTC. Its protein product is CATSRVLESLPFF.

This chain links TRBV12-3 or TRBV12-4 with TRBJ2-7; maybe TRBD2 (6 bases). The length of the CDR3 is 14 residues. The V end was cut by 5 bases, the J end by 7 bases, with 18 bases between. Here the CDR3 reads CASSPGLLSGEQYF. In DNA, the CDR3 is TGTGCCAGCAGTCCGGGACTCCTCTCAGGGGAGCAGTACTTC.

The V gene is TRBV11-2, the J gene TRBJ1-3; D remains unclear. CDR1 and CDR2 from the germline V gene are SGHAT and FQNNGV. This CDR3 comprises 14 residues. Deletions cut 5 bases from V and 4 bases from J, with 12 bases between. CDR3 amino acids: CASSPRQSGNTIYF. The CDR3 DNA follows: TGTGCCAGCAGCCCCCGGCAATCCGGAAACACCATATATTTT. Full variable domain (remainder filled in from reference TRBV11-2 and TRBJ1-3): EAGVAQSPRYKIIEKRQSVAFWCNPISGHATLYWYQQILGQGPKLLIQFQNNGVVDDSQLPKDRFSAERLKGVDSTLKIQPAKLEDSAVYLCASSPRQSGNTIYFGEGSWLTVV.